This TCR delta chain was identified during a study of γδ T cells in repeated Plasmodium falciparum infection. Study-wide results and caveats: Vgamma9/Vdelta2+ repertoires stayed stably polyclonal over time and infection. Vdelta2-negative gammadelta repertoires appeared less diverse and less shared in Malian than Australian children.

Gammadelta T cells were flow-sorted from PBMC into Vgamma9/Vdelta2+ and Vdelta2-negative populations for bulk analysis. With 2 bases clipped from V and 1 base from J, the junction kept 25 bases outside the gene matches. This CDR3 comprises 23 residues. Germline V gene sequence: CDR1 TSWWSYY, CDR2 QGS. In its sample, this clone was seen a few times. Its antigen is undetermined. Translating this DNA gives a protein that differs at residue 17 from the TCRdb one, which belongs to a much larger clone; a read error is likely, and the protein shown is this translation. TCRdb reprocessed the multiplex PCR reads through CATT. In the table there are roughly 90,000 delta-chain clones, roughly 1.4% of which are singletons.

The sequence was collected from a pool of human donors (malaria-infected and uninfected, not separated). The rearrangement uses TRDV1 and TRDJ1; 10 positions match TRDD3. TCRdb supplies no J gene; here it was assigned by aligning the nucleotide sequence to germline. Material for sequencing was gamma-delta T cells from blood. Written as DNA, the CDR3 is TGTGCTCTTGGGGAAGTTCTGGCTCCCCTTGGGGGATACCCTGGGCCCTGCACCGATAAACTCATCTTT. As protein: CALGEVLAPLGGYPGPCTDKLIF.